The 31 T cell receptor beta chains reported below all come from one sample, sequenced in a study of regulatory T cells in long-lasting Graves disease. According to the study, TCR beta libraries were built with iRepertoire HTBI primers and CDR3-region Arm-PCR. TCRdb passed the multiplex PCR reads through MiXCR, listing each CDR3 protein once. The sample holds approximately 540,000 distinct CDR3 sequences; around 12% are singletons and the top ten take about 8.3%. This sample's time point: newly diagnosed GD, antithyroid drugs for less than 3 months. With RNA extracted from PBMCs as input, the TCR library was made. The sample was also linked to a second study, of T cells in Graves' hyperthyroidism and ophthalmopathy.

This specimen was peripheral blood mononuclear cells (PBMCs), taken at new diagnosis, from a patient treated with antithyroid drugs. Receptor source: a woman between 25 and 40 years old with Graves disease.

This clonotype was counted many times. The chain is built from TRBV19 and TRBJ2-2; 15 bases match TRBD2. This CDR3 has 17 amino acids. Germline loops: CDR1 LNHDA, CDR2 SQIVND (reference sequence). V dropped 4 bases and J dropped 4; count of bases not matched to a gene: 4. CDR3 coding DNA: TGTGCCAGTAGTACAGGACTAGCGGGAGGGAGCACCGGGGAGCTGTTTTTT. This encodes CASSTGLAGGSTGELFF.

This clonotype was seen ten or more times. V is TRBV5-1 and J is TRBJ1-2; 7 nucleotides line up with TRBD1. Per germline, CDR1 SGHRS and CDR2 YFSETQ. The CDR3 contains 14 residues. V was pared by 4 bases and J by 1 base, with 4 bases of the junction left unmatched. This chain's CDR3 is CASSPTGDNYGYTF. The DNA of the CDR3 is TGCGCCAGCAGCCCAACAGGGGATAACTATGGCTACACCTTC.

CDR3 protein: CASKGSRFGEQFF. The CDR3 DNA follows: TGTGCCAGCAAAGGGTCGAGGTTCGGGGAGCAGTTCTTC. This sequence joins TRBV27 and TRBJ2-1; D is ambiguous. The CDR3 is 13 amino acids. Germline V lookup: CDR1 MNHEY, CDR2 SMNVEV (reference sequence). The germline V and J ends were trimmed by 7 bases and 10 bases, with 17 bases remaining between them.

This clonotype was seen repeatedly, ten times or more. The rearrangement uses TRBV7-9 and TRBJ2-1; D may be TRBD2 (5 bases). The CDR3 length is 18 residues. Per germline, CDR1 SEHNR and CDR2 FQNEAQ (reference sequence). The V gene lost 6 bases and the J gene lost 4 bases, with 25 bases spanning the gap. The CDR3 loop is CASSSPWVARAEYNEQFF. The CDR3 DNA reads TGTGCCAGCAGTTCCCCCTGGGTGGCCAGAGCGGAATACAATGAGCAGTTCTTC.

This clonotype occurred many times. The V and J genes are TRBV28 and TRBJ2-7, with D perhaps matching TRBD2 (6 bases). This CDR3 spans 17 amino acids. Germline V gene lookup returns CDR1 MDHEN and CDR2 SYDVKM. Between the trimmed V and J ends, which lost 6 bases and 0 bases, there was a span of 21 bases. The CDR3 DNA reads TGTGCCAGCAGGCTTGGGGGAGGCGGCCGTTACTCCTACGAGCAGTACTTC. This codes for CASRLGGGGRYSYEQYF.

This clonotype was seen repeatedly, ten times or more. The chain uses TRBV3-1 and TRBJ1-2; perhaps TRBD1 as D (6 bases). Trimming removed 5 bases from V and 4 bases from J, with 11 bases in between. CDR3 length equals 13 residues. In germline, CDR1 is LGHDT, CDR2 YNNKEL (reference sequence). The CDR3 DNA reads TGTGCCAGCAGCTATCAAGGGGGCTATGGCTACACCTTC. This encodes CASSYQGGYGYTF. The full variable domain, with the rest looked up from reference TRBV3-1 and TRBJ1-2, is DTAVSQTPKYLVTQMGNDKSIKCEQNLGHDTMYWYKQDSKKFLKIMFSYNNKELIINETVPNRFSPKSPDKAHLNLHINSLELGDSAVYFCASSYQGGYGYTFGSGTRLTVV.

This clonotype was counted at least ten times. This chain links TRBV28 with TRBJ1-5; D perhaps matches TRBD1 (5 bases). V lost 7 bases, J lost 1 base, and 11 bases lay in between. This CDR3 contains 14 residues. Per the germline V gene, CDR1 is MDHEN and CDR2 is SYDVKM. The CDR3 nucleotides read TGTGCCAGCAAAAGGGGCGGAAGCAATCAGCCCCAGCATTTT. Protein sequence: CASKRGGSNQPQHF.

This clonotype was seen at least ten times. The chain is built from TRBV7-9 and TRBJ1-2; no clear D gene. V was pared by 5 bases and J by 1 base, with 5 bases between. The germline gives CDR1 SEHNR, CDR2 FQNEAQ (reference sequence). The CDR3 consists of 12 residues. The CDR3 DNA reads as TGTGCCAGCAGCCGGTATAACTATGGCTACACCTTC. Its translation is CASSRYNYGYTF.

This clonotype has more than one count but fewer than ten. The V and J genes are TRBV6-6 and TRBJ1-2, with D possibly matching TRBD1 (5 bases). Trimming pared 0 bases from V and 6 bases from J, leaving 11 bases between. The CDR3 length is 14 residues. Per the germline V gene, CDR1 is MNHNY and CDR2 is SVGAGI (reference sequence). CDR3 in amino acids: CASSYSSLGDGYTF. The CDR3 nucleotides read TGTGCCAGCAGTTACTCGTCTTTGGGGGATGGCTACACCTTC.

This clonotype was seen once. A much larger clone differs from this one at a single base, so this may be a read error. This sequence joins TRBV30 and TRBJ1-2, with 7 positions matching TRBD1. The CDR3 loop spans 12 amino acids. From germline, CDR1 is GTSNPN and CDR2 SVGIG (reference sequence). The CDR3 loop reads CAWEQGSRGYAF. The DNA for the CDR3 is TGTGCCTGGGAACAGGGGTCTCGGGGCTACGCCTTC.

This clonotype was recorded at least ten times. The genes are TRBV3-1 and TRBJ2-3; D might be TRBD2 (5 bases). The germline CDR1 and CDR2 sequences are LGHDT and YNNKEL (reference sequence). Trimming took off 1 base at V and 3 bases at J, with 8 bases between the two ends. The CDR3 runs to 14 residues. CDR3 residues: CASSQASSTDTQYF. The CDR3 nucleotides read TGTGCCAGCAGCCAAGCTAGCTCAACAGATACGCAGTATTTT.

For this clonotype: With a much larger clone just one base away, this may be a read error. V is TRBV12-3 or TRBV12-4 and J is TRBJ1-4; no clear D. The CDR3 consists of 11 residues. CDR3 loop: CASSLGQKPFF. The CDR3 DNA is TGTGCCAGCAGTTTAGGCCAAAAACCGTTTTTT.

This chain joins TRBV6-1 and TRBJ1-3; D might be TRBD1 (5 bases). Germline V lookup: CDR1 MNHNS, CDR2 SASEGT. Trimming removed 9 bases at V and 5 bases at J, with 14 bases between. The CDR3 loop spans 13 amino acids. The CDR3 nucleotides are TGTGCCAGTGGGACCGGGCACCGAAACACCATATATTTT. It codes for CASGTGHRNTIYF.

There are many counts of this clonotype. The V call is TRBV11-2, the J call TRBJ2-3; possible D gene TRBD1, 6 bases. Germline V gene data show CDR1 as SGHAT and CDR2 as FQNNGV. This CDR3 comprises 15 residues. V lost 5 bases and J 0 bases, leaving 12 bases between the germline ends. CDR3 nucleotide sequence: TGTGCCAGCAGCCTGAACAGGGCTAGCACAGATACGCAGTATTTT. Translating it yields CASSLNRASTDTQYF.

In this sample, this clonotype turned up many times. The chain has TRBV24-1 and TRBJ2-1; 7 bases are shared with TRBD1. With 7 bases clipped from V and 6 bases from J, the junction kept 2 bases outside the gene matches. CDR1 KGHDR and CDR2 SFDVKD come from the germline V gene. This CDR3 spans 12 amino acids. CDR3 loop: CATSRDSNEQFF. The CDR3 DNA reads TGTGCCACCAGCCGGGACAGCAATGAGCAGTTCTTC.

This clonotype was found many times. The chain is built from TRBV6-5 and TRBJ2-5; D is perhaps TRBD1 (5 bases). Germline CDR1 is MNHEY and CDR2 is SVGAGI. The CDR3 has 17 amino acids. The V end lost 0 bases, the J end lost 3 bases, and 17 bases lay between the germline ends. The DNA for the CDR3 is TGTGCCAGCAGTTACTCGCCCGGACATGAAAAGGAAGAGACCCAGTACTTC. It codes for CASSYSPGHEKEETQYF.

This clonotype has at least ten counts. The chain employs TRBV7-8 and TRBJ2-5; 11 nucleotides align to TRBD2. The CDR3 sequence is 17 residues long. V dropped 7 bases and J dropped 2; count of bases not matched to a gene: 12. Germline CDR1 and CDR2: SGHVS and FQNEAQ. This CDR3 is CASTKGVAGGGQETQYF. In DNA form, the CDR3 reads TGTGCCAGCACCAAGGGGGTAGCGGGAGGGGGTCAAGAGACCCAGTACTTC.

This clonotype was recorded at least ten times. The CDR3 region is CASSYPEGAISNYGYTF. The DNA for the CDR3 is TGTGCCAGCAGTTACCCGGAGGGGGCCATTTCTAACTATGGCTACACCTTC. This chain uses TRBV6-9 with TRBJ1-2; 7 bases are a match to TRBD1. The CDR3 spans 17 residues. Trimming took 3 bases from V and 0 from J; bases not matched to a gene: 10. In germline, CDR1 is MNHGY, CDR2 SVAAGI.

This clonotype has at least ten counts. CDR3 sequence: CASSDSPYEQYF. DNA for the CDR3: TGTGCCAGCAGCGACAGTCCTTACGAGCAGTACTTC. The rearrangement uses TRBV6-1 and TRBJ2-7, with TRBD1 as a possible D gene (5 bases). CDR1 and CDR2 from the germline V gene are MNHNS and SASEGT. V was clipped by 6 bases and J by 4 bases, with 10 bases between them. The CDR3 has 12 residues.

At least ten counts were recorded for this clonotype. The chain recombines TRBV27 with TRBJ1-2; 7 bases are shared with TRBD1. Unmatched junction bases numbered 7, after V lost 4 bases and J lost 5 bases. The CDR3 is made up of 14 amino acids. Germline V gene data show CDR1 as MNHEY and CDR2 as SMNVEV (reference sequence). CDR3 protein: CASSSAGGGYGYTF. The CDR3 nucleotides are TGTGCCAGCAGTTCAGCAGGGGGTGGGTATGGCTACACCTTC.

This clonotype was found many times. V gene TRBV20-1 combines with J gene TRBJ1-5; D possibly corresponds to TRBD1 (5 bases). Germline V gene sequence: CDR1 DFQATT, CDR2 SNEGSKA (reference sequence). Deletions cut 3 bases from V and 3 bases from J, with 21 bases between. The CDR3 is made up of 17 amino acids. The CDR3 protein is CSARRAGRGDFNQPQHF. CDR3 sequence (DNA): TGCAGTGCTAGGAGGGCGGGTCGCGGGGACTTCAATCAGCCCCAGCATTTT.

This clonotype was recorded at least ten times. The chain has TRBV29-1 and TRBJ2-5, with TRBD1 matching over 9 bases. The junction had 7 bases not matched to a gene; V was cut back by 4 bases and J by 4 bases. The germline V gene encodes CDR1 SQVTM and CDR2 ANQGSEA. This CDR3 comprises 14 residues. The CDR3 coding sequence is TGCAGCGTTGCCGGGACAGGGAATATAGAGACCCAGTACTTC. This translates into CSVAGTGNIETQYF.

J is TRBJ1-1 and V is TRBV7-2; D might be TRBD1 (5 bases). Between the trimmed V and J ends, which lost 6 bases and 1 base, there was a span of 18 bases. CDR3 length: 16 residues. Looked up from germline, CDR1 is SGHTA and CDR2 is FQGNSA. DNA of the CDR3: TGTGCCAGCAGTCCCCGCGGGGGACGGACGAACACTGAAGCTTTCTTT. Residues: CASSPRGGRTNTEAFF.

In this sample, this clonotype turned up a few times. This chain uses TRBV7-9 with TRBJ1-3; no clear D gene. Germline CDR1 reads SEHNR; CDR2 reads FQNEAQ (reference sequence). Trimming pared 4 bases from V and 5 bases from J, leaving 18 bases between. The CDR3 extends over 16 amino acids. The CDR3 DNA is TGTGCCAGCAGCTCTCCTCGGGTTTCCGAAAGAAACACCATATATTTT. Translated, it gives CASSSPRVSERNTIYF.

This clonotype was detected many times. This chain links TRBV2 with TRBJ2-7; D is perhaps TRBD1 (5 bases). Trimming stripped 10 bases from V and 7 bases from J, with 11 bases between. CDR1 and CDR2 (germline): SNHLY, FYNNEI. The CDR3 has 10 amino acids. CDR3 amino acids: CATRVGEQYF. The DNA of the CDR3 is TGTGCCACCAGGGTTGGGGAGCAGTACTTC.

This clonotype has only one observation. The gene calls are TRBV4-2 and TRBJ2-1; D is ambiguous. The CDR3 sequence is 17 residues long. Per the germline V gene, CDR1 is LGHNA and CDR2 is YNFKEQ. V lost 1 base, J lost 7 bases, and 20 bases lay in between. CDR3 DNA: TGTGCCAGCAGCCAAGTTATTGACGGAGCCCTGGGGAATGAGCAGTTCTTC. It is translated as CASSQVIDGALGNEQFF.

There are a few counts of this clonotype. The J gene is TRBJ2-7, the V gene TRBV24-1, with D unresolved. The V end lost 5 bases, the J end lost 2 bases, and 15 bases lay between the germline ends. CDR1 and CDR2 (germline): KGHDR, SFDVKD. The CDR3 sequence is 15 residues long. The CDR3 spells CATSVGRGKTYEQYF. The CDR3 nucleotides are TGTGCCACCAGTGTAGGCAGAGGCAAAACCTACGAGCAGTACTTC.

There are many counts of this clonotype. The V gene is TRBV12-3 or TRBV12-4, the J gene TRBJ1-1; D is unclear. The CDR3 is 15 residues long. The V gene lost 7 bases and the J gene lost 6 bases, with 21 bases spanning the gap. This CDR3 reads CASTLGLAPRSEAFF. The CDR3 DNA reads TGTGCCAGCACTCTGGGCCTCGCCCCGAGGTCTGAAGCTTTCTTT.

The CDR3 is CASTLLPNTGELFF. The CDR3 bases are TGTGCCAGCACGTTGCTACCGAACACCGGGGAGCTGTTTTTT. The chain joins TRBV11-3 to TRBJ2-2; D is unresolved. The V and J ends lost 7 bases and 0 bases respectively, with 9 bases between them. CDR1 and CDR2 from the germline V gene are SGHNT and YENEEA. The CDR3 is 14 residues long.

This clonotype was counted between two and nine times. The chain recombines TRBV13 with TRBJ2-7; D possibly corresponds to TRBD2 (6 bases). This CDR3 contains 16 residues. The V gene lost 2 bases and the J gene lost 3 bases, with 17 bases spanning the gap. Germline V gene data show CDR1 as PRHDT and CDR2 as FYEKMQ (reference sequence). CDR3 amino acids: CASSLRSDSGNYEQYF. For the CDR3, the DNA is TGTGCCAGCAGCTTACGATCTGATAGCGGAAACTACGAGCAGTACTTC.

In its sample, this clonotype was seen a few times. The V call is TRBV7-9, the J call TRBJ2-7; D unresolved. CDR3 length equals 14 residues. From germline, CDR1 is SEHNR and CDR2 FQNEAQ (reference sequence). Trimming stripped 5 bases from V and 0 bases from J, with 11 bases between. CDR3 residues: CASSHHYSSYEQYF. DNA for the CDR3: TGTGCCAGCAGCCACCACTATAGCTCCTACGAGCAGTACTTC.